These T cell receptor beta chains were read from a single sample in a study of blood T cell repertoires in COVID-19. Only in-frame clones appear in the TCRdb table, and some are missing; sequencing was by immunoSEQ multiplex PCR. This table has 200,000 to 250,000 clones, roughly 83% appearing once. Sequencing was done on a sample of PBMCs or T cells enriched from blood (not recorded which). These receptors all stem from a woman aged 50 to 60 who had recovered from COVID-19. CDR3s include the opening cysteine and the closing phenylalanine or tryptophan. Each record gives: clone size, V gene, D gene, CDR3 length, J gene, CDR3 DNA, CDR3 protein. The D gene is left open where the match is weak. The listing skips clone size in some rows; elsewhere it reads once, few, many or a size class.

abundance: .; v_gene: TRBV29-1; d_gene: .; len: 13; j_gene: TRBJ1-1; CDR3nt: TGCAGCGTTGAAGGATCAGGGAACACTGAAGCTTTCTTT; CDR3aa: CSVEGSGNTEAFF
abundance: .; v_gene: TRBV7-2; d_gene: .; len: 15; j_gene: TRBJ2-5; CDR3nt: TGTGCCAGCAGCCTAGGACAGCCTGGCCAAGAGACCCAGTACTTC; CDR3aa: CASSLGQPGQETQYF
abundance: .; v_gene: TRBV24-1; d_gene: TRBD1; len: 15; j_gene: TRBJ2-3; CDR3nt: TGTGCCACCAGTGAAGCAGGGGGCGCATCAGGTACGCAGTATTTT; CDR3aa: CATSEAGGASGTQYF
abundance: few; v_gene: TRBV27; d_gene: TRBD2; len: 19; j_gene: TRBJ2-1; CDR3nt: TGTGCCAGCAGCCAGTTCGGAGCGGCTAGCGGGAGTGGGCTCAATGAGCAGTTCTTC; CDR3aa: CASSQFGAASGSGLNEQFF
abundance: .; v_gene: TRBV6-2/TRBV6-3; d_gene: TRBD2; len: 15; j_gene: TRBJ2-2; CDR3nt: TGTGCCAGCAGTTTACTAGCGCCAAACACCGGGGAGCTGTTTTTT; CDR3aa: CASSLLAPNTGELFF
abundance: few; v_gene: TRBV19; d_gene: TRBD2; len: 14; j_gene: TRBJ2-7; CDR3nt: TGTGCCAGTAGGGGACTAGCGGGGGGCTACGAGCAGTACTTC; CDR3aa: CASRGLAGGYEQYF
abundance: .; v_gene: TRBV5-5; d_gene: .; len: 14; j_gene: TRBJ1-5; CDR3nt: TGTGCCAGCAGCTTGTTAGGGGGCAATCAGCCCCAGCATTTT; CDR3aa: CASSLLGGNQPQHF
abundance: .; v_gene: TRBV4-1; d_gene: TRBD2; len: 18; j_gene: TRBJ2-7; CDR3nt: TGCGCCAGCAGCCAAAAAGCCACAAGCGGGGGGTCGACCTACGAGCAGTACTTC; CDR3aa: CASSQKATSGGSTYEQYF
abundance: .; v_gene: TRBV29-1; d_gene: .; len: 14; j_gene: TRBJ1-5; CDR3nt: TGCAGCGTTGCTACAGGACAGAGCAATCAGCCCCAGCATTTT; CDR3aa: CSVATGQSNQPQHF
abundance: .; v_gene: TRBV28; d_gene: .; len: 14; j_gene: TRBJ1-6; CDR3nt: TGTGCCAGCAGTTTCGAGACATTGAATTCACCCCTCCACTTT; CDR3aa: CASSFETLNSPLHF
abundance: .; v_gene: TRBV4-1; d_gene: .; len: 16; j_gene: TRBJ2-1; CDR3nt: TGCGCCAGCAGCCAAGTTCCCCCCGACTTCATTAATGAGCAGTTCTTC; CDR3aa: CASSQVPPDFINEQFF
abundance: few; v_gene: TRBV28; d_gene: TRBD2; len: 18; j_gene: TRBJ2-3; CDR3nt: TGTGCCAGCAGATCCGGGTCGTGGGAGGGCCGTAGCACAGATACGCAGTATTTT; CDR3aa: CASRSGSWEGRSTDTQYF
abundance: .; v_gene: TRBV7-2; d_gene: TRBD1; len: 15; j_gene: TRBJ1-5; CDR3nt: TGTGCCAGCAGCCTCCAGGGGGCAGGAAATCAGCCCCAGCATTTT; CDR3aa: CASSLQGAGNQPQHF
abundance: .; v_gene: TRBV5-1; d_gene: TRBD2; len: 14; j_gene: TRBJ2-1; CDR3nt: TGCGCCAGCAGCTTGCTAGCGGGAAACAATGAGCAGTTCTTC; CDR3aa: CASSLLAGNNEQFF
abundance: .; v_gene: TRBV27; d_gene: .; len: 15; j_gene: TRBJ1-6; CDR3nt: TGTGCCAGCAGTTTTCGGGTCTCGAATAATTCACCCCTCCACTTT; CDR3aa: CASSFRVSNNSPLHF
abundance: .; v_gene: TRBV7-2; d_gene: TRBD2; len: 14; j_gene: TRBJ2-7; CDR3nt: TGTGCCAGCAGCATTAGCGGGGGCCTCGACGTGCAGTACTTC; CDR3aa: CASSISGGLDVQYF
abundance: .; v_gene: TRBV29-1; d_gene: .; len: 12; j_gene: TRBJ1-2; CDR3nt: TGCAGCGTTGAAGGGCAGACTTATGGCTACACCTTC; CDR3aa: CSVEGQTYGYTF
abundance: .; v_gene: TRBV20-1; d_gene: .; len: 11; j_gene: TRBJ2-7; CDR3nt: TGCAGTGCTAGAGGTCGCTACGAGCAGTACTTC; CDR3aa: CSARGRYEQYF
abundance: .; v_gene: TRBV28; d_gene: .; len: 13; j_gene: TRBJ1-1; CDR3nt: TGTGCCAGCAGTTTATATGGCGGTACTGAAGCTTTCTTT; CDR3aa: CASSLYGGTEAFF
abundance: .; v_gene: TRBV5-1; d_gene: TRBD2; len: 17; j_gene: TRBJ2-3; CDR3nt: TGCGCCAGCAGCTTGGGGGCGGGAGCGGAACCGACAGATACGCAGTATTTT; CDR3aa: CASSLGAGAEPTDTQYF
abundance: .; v_gene: TRBV10-3; d_gene: TRBD1; len: 12; j_gene: TRBJ2-7; CDR3nt: TGTGCCATCAGGACAGGGAGAGACGAGCAGTACTTC; CDR3aa: CAIRTGRDEQYF
abundance: .; v_gene: TRBV4-1; d_gene: .; len: 13; j_gene: TRBJ2-5; CDR3nt: TGCGCCAGCAGCCTCCGACTATTGGAGACCCAGTACTTC; CDR3aa: CASSLRLLETQYF
abundance: medium-sized; v_gene: TRBV5-4; d_gene: .; len: 13; j_gene: TRBJ2-7; CDR3nt: TGTGCCAGCAGCTTGGAACGGGAAAACGAGCAGTACTTC; CDR3aa: CASSLERENEQYF
abundance: once; v_gene: TRBV9; d_gene: .; len: 14; j_gene: TRBJ2-1; CDR3nt: TGTGCCAGCAGCGTAGTTGTCTCGGGAGTTGAGCAGTTCTTC; CDR3aa: CASSVVVSGVEQFF
abundance: few; v_gene: TRBV9; d_gene: .; len: 13; j_gene: TRBJ2-5; CDR3nt: TGTGCCAGCAGCGTCTTGGGGAGGGAGACCCAGTACTTC; CDR3aa: CASSVLGRETQYF
abundance: once; v_gene: TRBV11-2; d_gene: TRBD2; len: 15; j_gene: TRBJ2-1; CDR3nt: TGTGCCAGCAGCCCTAGCGGGGGGGCCGGTTATGAGCAGTTCTTC; CDR3aa: CASSPSGGAGYEQFF
abundance: .; v_gene: TRBV4-3; d_gene: TRBD1; len: 18; j_gene: TRBJ1-6; CDR3nt: TGCGCCAGCAGCCACCTAACCTCAGGGGGTTGGGTGAATTCACCCCTCCACTTT; CDR3aa: CASSHLTSGGWVNSPLHF
abundance: .; v_gene: TRBV5-4; d_gene: TRBD2; len: 18; j_gene: TRBJ2-3; CDR3nt: TGTGCCAGCAGCTTGGCCAGAACTAGCGGGGGGAGCACAGATACGCAGTATTTT; CDR3aa: CASSLARTSGGSTDTQYF
abundance: .; v_gene: TRBV11-3; d_gene: TRBD1; len: 13; j_gene: TRBJ1-2; CDR3nt: TGTGCCAGCAGCCTAAGACAGGGTAGCGGCTACACCTTC; CDR3aa: CASSLRQGSGYTF
abundance: .; v_gene: TRBV3-1/TRBV3-2; d_gene: .; len: 15; j_gene: TRBJ1-2; CDR3nt: TGTGCCAGCAGCCAAGATCTACGAGGGTGGGATGGCTACACCTTC; CDR3aa: CASSQDLRGWDGYTF
abundance: .; v_gene: TRBV3-1/TRBV3-2; d_gene: TRBD2; len: 14; j_gene: TRBJ2-5; CDR3nt: TGTGCCAGCAGCCAAAAAGGGACTAGGGAGACCCAGTACTTC; CDR3aa: CASSQKGTRETQYF
abundance: .; v_gene: TRBV27; d_gene: .; len: 17; j_gene: TRBJ1-2; CDR3nt: TGTGCCAGCAGTCTCAAGACCGGACCGGGGGGTGCCTATGGCTACACCTTC; CDR3aa: CASSLKTGPGGAYGYTF
abundance: once; v_gene: TRBV28; d_gene: TRBD1; len: 16; j_gene: TRBJ1-2; CDR3nt: TGTGCCAGCAGTTTATCCTCCCCGGGACAGGGCTATGGCTACACCTTC; CDR3aa: CASSLSSPGQGYGYTF
abundance: .; v_gene: TRBV24-1; d_gene: TRBD2; len: 16; j_gene: TRBJ2-1; CDR3nt: TGTGCCACCAGTGATTCAGCGGGAGTTGGCTACAATGAGCAGTTCTTC; CDR3aa: CATSDSAGVGYNEQFF
abundance: .; v_gene: TRBV4-2; d_gene: TRBD2; len: 16; j_gene: TRBJ2-3; CDR3nt: TGTGCCAGCAGCCAACTGACTAGCGGGACATCAGATACGCAGTATTTT; CDR3aa: CASSQLTSGTSDTQYF
abundance: .; v_gene: TRBV11-3; d_gene: .; len: 14; j_gene: TRBJ1-1; CDR3nt: TGTGCCAGCACCCCGAATGCGGGGAGAACTGAAGCTTTCTTT; CDR3aa: CASTPNAGRTEAFF
abundance: .; v_gene: TRBV18; d_gene: TRBD2; len: 18; j_gene: TRBJ2-7; CDR3nt: TGTGCCAGCTCACCCCAGACTGGACTAGCGGGGCCGCAGGACGAGCAGTACTTC; CDR3aa: CASSPQTGLAGPQDEQYF